This TCR beta chain comes out of a study of T cell changes during pregnancy in multiple sclerosis. The CDR3 spans 16 residues. From germline, CDR1 is MGHRA and CDR2 YSYEKL. V lost 2 bases and J lost 3, with 14 bases in between. Sequencing was performed with immunoSEQ multiplex PCR; in TCRdb, only in-frame clones are kept and a portion is missing. In the table there are about 50,000 clones, 92% of which are singletons. The source was CD4+ T cells from peripheral blood mononuclear cells, collected after pregnancy. The chain carries TRBV4-1 and TRBJ1-3; the D gene is possibly TRBD1 (5 bases). The TCR comes from a female donor in good health, enrolled as a control in a pregnancy study. CDR3 loop: CASSQRPEGNGNTIYF. The CDR3 DNA reads as TGCGCCAGCAGCCAACGTCCGGAGGGGAATGGAAACACCATATATTTT.